This T cell receptor (beta chain) appears in the sequencing data of a study of monozygotic twins with inflammatory bowel disease. Study-wide findings and caveats: The authors found no support for a single strong IBD-associated signal or clonotype. IBD patients showed reduced TCRbeta diversity (inverse Simpson) versus healthy co-twins.

Collection of a 2.5 ml blood sample took place per donor. For this clonotype: No antigen is known for it.

Researchers used template switching to add UMIs featuring a 6-nucleotide sample barcode. No DNA is given; TCRdb re-called the 5' RACE reads and lists each CDR3 protein once. In all, the sample yields about 380,000 distinct CDR3 sequences. The sequencing input was blood. The TCR comes from a human donor with ulcerative colitis or Crohn's disease, or a healthy co-twin of an affected twin (not recorded which).

The CDR3 protein is CATGEGSSSYNEQFF. The chain has TRBV2 and TRBJ2-1; the D gene TCRdb calls, TRBD2, cannot be checked with no DNA. Germline values: CDR1 SNHLY, CDR2 FYNNEI. This CDR3 has 15 residues.